These 20 T cell receptor beta chains originate from one sample sequenced in a study of blood T cell repertoires in COVID-19. The data were produced by immunoSEQ multiplex PCR, yet TCRdb's version contains in-frame clones alone and is incomplete. In the table there are roughly 230,000 clones, 82% of which are singletons. Sequenced input: peripheral blood. The receptor source for this set is a woman aged 80 or over with acute or convalescent COVID-19.

This clone was found once. The chain employs TRBV4-1 and TRBJ2-2; TRBD2 matches at 10 bases. V was clipped by 6 bases and J by 6 bases; unmatched bases: 7. CDR1 and CDR2 from the germline V gene are MGHRA and YSYEKL. CDR3 size: 15 residues. This CDR3 reads CASRPGLATAGELFF. The CDR3 coding sequence is TGCGCCAGCAGACCGGGACTAGCGACAGCCGGGGAGCTGTTTTTT.

This clone was detected a few times. This rearrangement joins TRBV28 to TRBJ1-4; 8 bases agree with TRBD1. Germline loops: CDR1 MDHEN, CDR2 SYDVKM. Trimming cost V 8 bases and J 3 bases; bases outside gene matches: 8. The CDR3 spans 15 residues. CDR3 sequence: CASGDRGPANEKLFF. CDR3 in DNA: TGTGCCAGCGGCGACAGGGGCCCAGCTAATGAAAAACTGTTTTTT. Drawing the rest from reference TRBV28 and TRBJ1-4, the complete variable domain is DVKVTQSSRYLVKRTGEKVFLECVQDMDHENMFWYRQDPGLGLRLIYFSYDVKMKEKGDIPEGYSVSREKKERFSLILESASTNQTSMYLCASGDRGPANEKLFFGSGTQLSVL.

The V and J genes are TRBV14 and TRBJ2-1, with D possibly being TRBD1 (5 bases). Germline V gives CDR1 SGHDN, CDR2 FVKESK. V lost 4 bases, J lost 4 bases, and 20 bases lay in between. This CDR3 region has 17 residues. This CDR3 reads CASSLLQGSPAYNEQFF. In DNA form, the CDR3 reads TGTGCCAGCAGCCTCCTTCAGGGATCCCCTGCTTACAATGAGCAGTTCTTC.

The rearrangement joins TRBV19 to TRBJ1-1; D gene ambiguous. The CDR3 length is 14 residues. The V end lost 1 base, the J end lost 1 base, and 7 bases lay between the germline ends. CDR1 is LNHDA, CDR2 SQIVND, per germline (reference sequence). CDR3 sequence (DNA): TGTGCCAGTAGTATAGTCCCAGAGAACACTGAAGCTTTCTTT. Amino acid sequence: CASSIVPENTEAFF.

The chain combines TRBV7-9 with TRBJ1-4, with 8 positions matching TRBD1. Germline assignment: CDR1 SEHNR and CDR2 FQNEAQ (reference sequence). V lost 0 bases and J lost 0; bases outside the gene matches: 6. The CDR3 is 18 amino acids. CDR3 loop: CASSLAAGGFATNEKLFF. The DNA of the CDR3 is TGTGCCAGCAGCTTAGCGGCAGGGGGCTTCGCAACTAATGAAAAACTGTTTTTT.

In this sample, this clone turned up a few times. The chain carries TRBV16 and TRBJ2-3, with a tentative D call TRBD2 (5 bases). The ends were cut back, 2 bases at V and 0 bases at J, with 12 bases in the middle. Germline-derived CDR1 and CDR2 are KGHSY and FQNENV. This CDR3 is built from 16 residues. The DNA for the CDR3 is TGTGCCAGCAGCCAACAACAGCGGACTAGCACAGATACGCAGTATTTT. This gives the protein CASSQQQRTSTDTQYF. The whole variable domain, remainder taken from reference TRBV16 and TRBJ2-3, is GEEVAQTPKHLVRGEGQKAKLYCAPIKGHSYVFWYQQVLKNEFKFLISFQNENVFDETGMPKERFSAKCLPNSPCSLEIQATKLEDSAVYFCASSQQQRTSTDTQYFGPGTRLTVL.

The chain recombines TRBV6-5 with TRBJ2-7; D perhaps matches TRBD1 (5 bases). The CDR3 runs to 15 residues. Trimming removed 6 bases at V and 2 bases at J, with 17 bases between. From germline, CDR1 is MNHEY and CDR2 SVGAGI. Written as DNA, the CDR3 is TGTGCCAGCAGCCAGGGCGCAGCCAGACCCTACGAGCAGTACTTC. The encoded protein is CASSQGAARPYEQYF.

The rearrangement uses TRBV5-6 and TRBJ1-5; D ambiguous. This CDR3 has 16 residues. The V end lost 0 bases, the J end lost 2 bases, and 12 bases lay between the germline ends. From germline, CDR1 is SGHDT and CDR2 YYEEEE. The CDR3 DNA follows: TGTGCCAGCAGCTTGGGTGCCTCGCGGGGCAATCAGCCCCAGCATTTT. Translating it yields CASSLGASRGNQPQHF.

J is TRBJ1-2 and V is TRBV28, with 8 bases that match TRBD1. CDR1 MDHEN and CDR2 SYDVKM come from the germline V gene. V lost 1 base, J lost 8 bases, and 9 bases stayed unmatched. This CDR3 has 15 residues. The CDR3 reads CASSLLRDRKLGYTF. CDR3 sequence (DNA): TGTGCCAGCAGTTTATTGCGGGACAGGAAGTTGGGCTACACCTTC.

This clone occurred once. This CDR3 reads CASNLMGREQYF. The CDR3, as DNA: TGTGCCAGCAATCTCATGGGGCGCGAGCAGTACTTC. This rearrangement joins TRBV12-3 or TRBV12-4 to TRBJ2-7; TRBD1 is a possible D gene (5 bases). Trimming took 7 bases from V and 6 from J, leaving 13 bases between them. This CDR3 has 12 residues.

V is TRBV11-3 and J is TRBJ2-1, with TRBD1 identical over 9 bases. Germline V lookup: CDR1 SGHNT, CDR2 YENEEA. The V and J ends lost 2 bases and 7 bases, in that order; junction bases with no gene match: 12. The CDR3 runs 17 residues. The CDR3 here is CASSLSSGQGRGNEQFF. In nucleotides, the CDR3 is TGTGCCAGCAGCTTAAGTTCTGGACAGGGGAGGGGTAATGAGCAGTTCTTC.

The chain has TRBV5-6 and TRBJ1-1; D remains ambiguous. CDR1 is SGHDT and CDR2 is YYEEEE in the germline V gene. This CDR3 comprises 14 residues. Between the trimmed V and J ends, which lost 4 bases and 0 bases, there was a span of 10 bases. CDR3 sequence: CASSRPRVNTEAFF. The CDR3 DNA reads TGTGCCAGCAGCAGACCACGGGTGAACACTGAAGCTTTCTTT.

The chain has TRBV4-1 and TRBJ2-1, with TRBD2 as a possible D gene (6 bases). V lost 2 bases to trimming and J lost 2 bases, with 28 bases between them. The CDR3 runs 21 residues. From germline, CDR1 is MGHRA and CDR2 YSYEKL. The CDR3 bases are TGCGCCAGCAGCCAACCTGACCTCCGGGCCGGCCGGGACTTCGCCTACAATGAGCAGTTCTTC. This sequence encodes CASSQPDLRAGRDFAYNEQFF.

V is TRBV5-1 and J is TRBJ2-5, with 8 bases fitting TRBD1. The germline gives CDR1 SGHRS, CDR2 YFSETQ. V lost 1 base, J lost 5 bases, and 7 bases stayed unmatched. CDR3 size: 15 residues. The CDR3 loop reads CASSLSADRVETQYF. CDR3 bases: TGCGCCAGCAGCTTGTCGGCGGACAGGGTTGAGACCCAGTACTTC.

The gene calls are TRBV7-9 and TRBJ2-3, with TRBD2 identical over 14 bases. There are 16 residues in the CDR3. Looked up from germline, CDR1 is SEHNR and CDR2 is FQNEAQ (reference sequence). Unmatched junction bases numbered 7, after V lost 5 bases and J lost 6 bases. The CDR3 reads CASSPGTSGGVDTQYF. CDR3 DNA sequence: TGTGCCAGCAGCCCCGGGACTAGCGGGGGAGTGGATACGCAGTATTTT. The full variable domain, its missing parts supplied by reference TRBV7-9 and TRBJ2-3, is DTGVSQNPRHKITKRGQNVTFRCDPISEHNRLYWYRQTLGQGPEFLTYFQNEAQLEKSRLLSDRFSAERPKGSFSTLEIQRTEQGDSAMYLCASSPGTSGGVDTQYFGPGTRLTVL.

This CDR3 reads CATSKRGVETQYF. The CDR3 DNA sequence: TGTGCCACCAGTAAGCGGGGGGTTGAGACCCAGTACTTC. This chain uses TRBV24-1 with TRBJ2-5, with 9 bases fitting TRBD2. Germline CDR1 reads KGHDR; CDR2 reads SFDVKD. With 6 bases clipped from V and 5 bases from J, the junction kept 3 bases outside the gene matches. The CDR3 consists of 13 residues.

V usage is TRBV3-1 (or the pseudogene TRBV3-2) and J usage is TRBJ1-5; unclear D gene. In germline, CDR1 is LGHDT, CDR2 YNNKEL (reference sequence). V was shortened by 0 bases and J by 6 bases, with 9 bases between the two germline ends. CDR3 length: 14 residues. The CDR3 region has the DNA TGTGCCAGCAGCCAAGATCCAACTCCTCAGCCCCAGCATTTT. Encoded protein: CASSQDPTPQPQHF.

The chain uses TRBV9 and TRBJ1-2, with D perhaps TRBD1 (6 bases). V was cut by 3 bases and J by 3 bases, with 12 bases left in between. Germline V gene data show CDR1 as SGDLS and CDR2 as YYNGEE. The CDR3 totals 14 residues. The CDR3 DNA is TGTGCCAGCAGCGGAGGGGACATGGACTATGGCTACACCTTC. Residues: CASSGGDMDYGYTF.

Of note for this clone: Within the sample, other DNA sequences also encode this same CDR3. V and J are TRBV28 and TRBJ2-7; no reliable D call. Trimming pared 4 bases from V and 2 bases from J, leaving 3 bases between. The CDR3 totals 11 residues. Germline V lookup: CDR1 MDHEN, CDR2 SYDVKM. CDR3 residues: CASSSAYEQYF. In DNA form, the CDR3 reads TGTGCCAGCAGTTCTGCCTACGAGCAGTACTTC.

This clone was recorded once. The chain couples TRBV7-2 to TRBJ2-1; 8 positions match TRBD2. Trimming removed 1 base from V and 12 bases from J; junction bases left unmatched: 17. The CDR3 is 17 residues long. CDR1 and CDR2 (germline): SGHTA, FQGNSA. The CDR3 loop is CASSLVSSGDFQRGQFF. DNA for the CDR3: TGTGCCAGCAGCTTAGTAAGTAGCGGGGATTTCCAACGCGGGCAGTTCTTC.